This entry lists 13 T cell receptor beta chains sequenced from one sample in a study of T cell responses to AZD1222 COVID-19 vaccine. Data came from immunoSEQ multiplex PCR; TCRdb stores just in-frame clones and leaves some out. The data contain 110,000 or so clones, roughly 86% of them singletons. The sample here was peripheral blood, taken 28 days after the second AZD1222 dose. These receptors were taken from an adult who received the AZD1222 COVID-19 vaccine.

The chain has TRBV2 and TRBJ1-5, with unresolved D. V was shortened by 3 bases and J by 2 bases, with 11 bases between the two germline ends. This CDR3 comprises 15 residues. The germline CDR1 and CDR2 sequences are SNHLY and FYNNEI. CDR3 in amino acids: CASSDQATGNQPQHF. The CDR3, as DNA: TGTGCCAGCAGTGATCAGGCCACTGGCAATCAGCCCCAGCATTTT.

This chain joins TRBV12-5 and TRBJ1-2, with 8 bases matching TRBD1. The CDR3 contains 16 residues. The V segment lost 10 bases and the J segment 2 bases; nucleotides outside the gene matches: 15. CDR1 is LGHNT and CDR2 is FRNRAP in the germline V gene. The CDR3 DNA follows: TGTGCTATAGGGCCGGTTGACAGGGGACCCAACTATGGCTACACCTTC. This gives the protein CAIGPVDRGPNYGYTF. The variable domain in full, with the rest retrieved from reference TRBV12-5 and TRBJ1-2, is DARVTQTPRHKVTEMGQEVTMRCQPILGHNTVFWYRQTMMQGLELLAYFRNRAPLDDSGMPKDRFSAEMPDATLATLKIQPSEPRDSAVYFCAIGPVDRGPNYGYTFGSGTRLTVV.

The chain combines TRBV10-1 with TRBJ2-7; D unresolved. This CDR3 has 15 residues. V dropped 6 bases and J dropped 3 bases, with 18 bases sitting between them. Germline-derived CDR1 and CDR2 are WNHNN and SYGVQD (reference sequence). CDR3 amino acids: CASRDKSGSNYEQYF. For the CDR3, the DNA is TGCGCCAGCAGGGATAAGAGTGGGTCCAACTACGAGCAGTACTTC.

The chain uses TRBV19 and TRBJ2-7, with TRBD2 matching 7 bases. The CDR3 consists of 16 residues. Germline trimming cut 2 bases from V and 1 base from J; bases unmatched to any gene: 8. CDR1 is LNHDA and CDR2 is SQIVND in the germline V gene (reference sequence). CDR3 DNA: TGTGCCAGTAGTATATCAGCACGGGGAGGGTCCTACGAGCAGTACTTC. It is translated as CASSISARGGSYEQYF.

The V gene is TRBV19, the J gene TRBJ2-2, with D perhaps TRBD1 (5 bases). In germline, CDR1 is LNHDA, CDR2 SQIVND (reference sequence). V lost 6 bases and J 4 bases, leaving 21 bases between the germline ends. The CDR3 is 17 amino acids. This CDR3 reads CASSRHQGNRRTGELFF. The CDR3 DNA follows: TGTGCCAGTAGCCGACATCAGGGTAATCGACGCACCGGGGAGCTGTTTTTT.

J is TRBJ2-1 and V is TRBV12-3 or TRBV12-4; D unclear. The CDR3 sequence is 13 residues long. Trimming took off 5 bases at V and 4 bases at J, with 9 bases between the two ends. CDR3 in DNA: TGTGCCAGCAGTCCAAGGATTTACAATGAGCAGTTCTTC. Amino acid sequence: CASSPRIYNEQFF.

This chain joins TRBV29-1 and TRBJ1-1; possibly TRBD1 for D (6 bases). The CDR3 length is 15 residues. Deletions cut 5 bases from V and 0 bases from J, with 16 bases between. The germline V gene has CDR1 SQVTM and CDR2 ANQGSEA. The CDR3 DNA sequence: TGCAGCGTTAGGGGGGCTATACGCATGAACACTGAAGCTTTCTTT. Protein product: CSVRGAIRMNTEAFF.

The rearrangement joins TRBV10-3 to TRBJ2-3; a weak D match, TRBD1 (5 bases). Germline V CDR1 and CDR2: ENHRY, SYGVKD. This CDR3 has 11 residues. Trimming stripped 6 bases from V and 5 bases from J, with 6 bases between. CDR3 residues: CAIRGEDTQYF. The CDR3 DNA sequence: TGTGCCATCAGAGGGGAAGATACGCAGTATTTT.

For the CDR3, the DNA is TGCAGCGTATCGGGGGGAGGCAATCAGCCCCAGCATTTT. Encoded protein: CSVSGGGNQPQHF. V is TRBV29-1 and J is TRBJ1-5, with D perhaps TRBD1 (5 bases). Trimming removed 6 bases at V and 2 bases at J, with 11 bases between. The CDR3 is made up of 13 amino acids. Germline CDR1 is SQVTM and CDR2 is ANQGSEA.

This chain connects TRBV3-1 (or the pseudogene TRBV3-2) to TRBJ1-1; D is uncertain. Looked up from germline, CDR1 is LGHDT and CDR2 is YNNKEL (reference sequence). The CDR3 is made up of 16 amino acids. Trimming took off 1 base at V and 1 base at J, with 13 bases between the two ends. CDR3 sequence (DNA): TGTGCCAGCAGCCAAGTGTATACGGAAGCGAACACTGAAGCTTTCTTT. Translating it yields CASSQVYTEANTEAFF.

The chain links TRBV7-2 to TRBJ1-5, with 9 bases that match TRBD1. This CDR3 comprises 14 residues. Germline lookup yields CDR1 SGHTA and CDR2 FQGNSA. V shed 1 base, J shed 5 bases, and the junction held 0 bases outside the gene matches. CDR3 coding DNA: TGTGCCAGCAGCTTAGGGACAGGGGATCAGCCCCAGCATTTT. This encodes CASSLGTGDQPQHF.

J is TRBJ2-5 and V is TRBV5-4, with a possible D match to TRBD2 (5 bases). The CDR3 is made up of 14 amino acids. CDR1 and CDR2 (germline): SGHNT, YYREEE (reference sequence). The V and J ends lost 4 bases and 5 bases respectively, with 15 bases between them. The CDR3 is CASSEGGFLETQYF. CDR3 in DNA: TGTGCCAGCAGCGAGGGTGGGTTCCTCGAGACCCAGTACTTC.

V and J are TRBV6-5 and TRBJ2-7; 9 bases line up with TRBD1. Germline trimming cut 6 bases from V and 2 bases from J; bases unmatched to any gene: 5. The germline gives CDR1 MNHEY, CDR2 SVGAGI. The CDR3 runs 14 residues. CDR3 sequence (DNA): TGTGCCAGCAGGCGGACAGGGGAGACCTACGAGCAGTACTTC. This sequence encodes CASRRTGETYEQYF.